Listed below are T cell receptor beta chains from one sample, sequenced in a study of shared clonotypes between healthy human individuals. Clones were read by immunoSEQ multiplex PCR, and TCRdb kept only the in-frame ones, dropping some. The table records around 2,000,000 clones, about 95% of them present only once. The sample consisted of naive CD8+ T cells sorted from blood. The receptors originated from a man younger than 35 in good health. Each CDR3 is given with its conserved first and last residue. Each record gives: V gene, J gene, D gene, CDR3 DNA, CDR3 protein. The D gene is left open where the match is weak.

TRBV27,TRBJ2-7,NA,TGTGCCAGCAGTTTTGAAGGGGCAAACGAGCAGTACTTC,CASSFEGANEQYF
TRBV6-5,TRBJ2-7,NA,TGTGCCAGCAGTTACTCAGACTCACAGGGATACGAGCAGTACTTC,CASSYSDSQGYEQYF
TRBV7-9,TRBJ2-5,NA,TGTGCCAGCAGCTTGGAGGTCTCAGAGACCCAGTACTTC,CASSLEVSETQYF
TRBV6-6,TRBJ2-2,NA,TGTGCCAGCTCAACGAAGCACTCGAGGAACACCGGGGAGCTGTTTTTT,CASSTKHSRNTGELFF
TRBV19,TRBJ2-7,TRBD1,TGTGCCAGTAGTAAACGATCAGGGGGCGGCTACGAGCAGTACTTC,CASSKRSGGGYEQYF
TRBV4-3,TRBJ2-1,TRBD1,TGCGCCAGCAGTTTCGACAGGGGATCCTACAATGAGCAGTTCTTC,CASSFDRGSYNEQFF
TRBV27,TRBJ2-3,TRBD1,TGTGCCAGCAGTTCCGGGACAGGGGGTGTTACGCAGTATTTT,CASSSGTGGVTQYF
TRBV5-1,TRBJ2-1,NA,TGCGCCAGCAGAACAGGACCGGACTACAATGAGCAGTTCTTC,CASRTGPDYNEQFF
TRBV9,TRBJ1-2,NA,TGTGCCAGCAGCCCCCCTGCGGGGGACTATGGCTACACCTTC,CASSPPAGDYGYTF
TRBV30,TRBJ1-2,NA,TGTGCCTGGAGTCGACAGGCGAATAACTATGGCTACACCTTC,CAWSRQANNYGYTF
TRBV6-5,TRBJ2-5,TRBD2,TGTGCCAGCAGTCTAGCGGGGAGTCAAGAGACCCAGTACTTC,CASSLAGSQETQYF
TRBV11-3,TRBJ2-4,TRBD1,TGTGCCAGCAGCCGTACCGGGACAGGGGAAAACATTCAGTACTTC,CASSRTGTGENIQYF
TRBV2,TRBJ2-6,NA,TGTGCCAGCAGTGGGGCCGACTCTGGGGCCAACGTCCTGACTTTC,CASSGADSGANVLTF
TRBV6-5,TRBJ2-7,TRBD1,TGTGCCAGCAGTAACCGGGACAGTGCCACCTACGAGCAGTACTTC,CASSNRDSATYEQYF
TRBV6-5,TRBJ1-1,NA,TGTGCCAGCAGCCGCAGTGAAGCTTTCTTT,CASSRSEAFF
TRBV7-9,TRBJ2-2,NA,TGTGCCAGCAGCTTAGAAAGCGGAACTCTTACCGGGGAGCTGTTTTTT,CASSLESGTLTGELFF
TRBV9,TRBJ2-1,NA,TGTGCCAGCAGCGTAGCACATGGACTTCACAATGAGCAGTTCTTC,CASSVAHGLHNEQFF
TRBV11-2,TRBJ2-1,NA,TGTGCCAGCATCCAGGGGGGAGGTTGGGTCAATGAGCAGTTCTTC,CASIQGGGWVNEQFF
TRBV19,TRBJ2-7,NA,TGTGCCAGTAGTATGGTCCCGGGGGTCGAGCAGTACTTC,CASSMVPGVEQYF
TRBV7-2,TRBJ2-7,TRBD2,TGTGCCAGCAGCCCAAGGACTAGCCTACACGAGCAGTACTTC,CASSPRTSLHEQYF
TRBV15,TRBJ1-5,NA,TGTGCCACCAGCAGAGAGGCCGACAATCAGCCCCAGCATTTT,CATSREADNQPQHF
TRBV4-3,TRBJ2-1,NA,TGCGCCAGCAGCCAGTGGGGGGCCAATGAGCAGTTCTTC,CASSQWGANEQFF
TRBV2,TRBJ1-2,TRBD1,TGTGCCAGCACCCCGGGACAGGGGGCCTTCTATGGCTACACCTTC,CASTPGQGAFYGYTF
TRBV30,TRBJ2-7,NA,TGTGCCTGGGCCGACAGTTCCTACGAGCAGTACTTC,CAWADSSYEQYF